This TCR beta chain is from a study of T-cell memory formation after mild COVID-19. Study overall: Largely donor-specific TCR clusters were found.

Points on this clonotype: Its antigen remains unknown.

5'RACE with constant-segment primers built TCRalpha and TCRbeta cDNA libraries with UMIs. TCRdb passed the 5' RACE reads through MiXCR, listing each CDR3 protein once. There are 500,000 to 550,000 distinct CDR3 sequences in the sample; 20% occur only once, and around 12% lies in the top ten. CDR1 is MDHEN, CDR2 SYDVKM, per germline. V dropped 3 bases and J dropped 0; count of bases not matched to a gene: 2. The CDR3 runs 15 residues. Overall study findings and caveats: Day 15 to 85 contracting clones showed balanced CD4/CD8; later expanders leaned CD4+. The pre-infection memory compartment contained some responding clones, suggesting cross-reactive memory joined.

This chain links TRBV28 with TRBJ2-5; TRBD1 matches 9 bases. This receptor was identified in an adult woman who had mild COVID-19 (a few samples of this study predate the infection). Cell type and time point are not known. Sequencing was done on a sample of PBMCs or a T cell subset sorted from them (not recorded which). The CDR3 loop reads CASSLGDRDQETQYF. The CDR3 DNA is TGTGCCAGCAGTTTGGGGGACAGGGACCAAGAGACCCAGTACTTC.